The 20 T cell receptor beta chains below come from one sample, sequenced in a study of human T cells and chemical hapten exposure. TCRdb independently ran MiXCR on the RACE reads; one entry per CDR3 protein. The table shows 140,000 or so distinct CDR3 sequences, with about 10% occurring only once. As to time point: patch test 2, 6 weeks after DPC sensitization. The treatment is: therapeutic diphenylcyclopropenone sensitization with weekly scalp DPC. Sequenced material: whole blood, taken in connection with sensitization to the hapten diphenylcyclopropenone (DPC). Every receptor here comes from a woman in her forties or fifties with alopecia areata. Some clones in this sample may be carry-over from other donors' samples.

V is TRBV7-9 and J is TRBJ1-5; D may be TRBD1 (6 bases). Trimming removed 3 bases from V and 0 bases from J, with 30 bases in between. CDR3 size: 22 residues. Germline CDR1 SEHNR, CDR2 FQNEAQ (reference sequence). In nucleotides, the CDR3 is TGTGCCAGCAGCTTGGGGTCTTCGGACAGCTATACCAGCACCTATAGCAATCAGCCCCAGCATTTT. Its translation: CASSLGSSDSYTSTYSNQPQHF.

This rearrangement joins TRBV12-3 or TRBV12-4 to TRBJ1-5; no reliable D call. Trimming pared 5 bases from V and 7 bases from J, leaving 15 bases between. There are 14 residues in the CDR3. The CDR3 nucleotides are TGTGCCAGCAGTCCTTCTTCGGCGGAACAGCCCCAGCATTTT. Its translation: CASSPSSAEQPQHF.

The chain uses TRBV12-5 and TRBJ2-5, with D possibly being TRBD2 (6 bases). Germline V gene lookup returns CDR1 LGHNT and CDR2 FRNRAP. Trimming took off 1 base at V and 5 bases at J, with 11 bases between the two ends. This CDR3 comprises 14 residues. The CDR3 nucleotides read TGTGCTAGTGGTTTGGGCTCTGGGAGGGAGACCCAGTACTTC. Its translation: CASGLGSGRETQYF. The full variable domain, its missing parts supplied by reference TRBV12-5 and TRBJ2-5, is DARVTQTPRHKVTEMGQEVTMRCQPILGHNTVFWYRQTMMQGLELLAYFRNRAPLDDSGMPKDRFSAEMPDATLATLKIQPSEPRDSAVYFCASGLGSGRETQYFGPGTRLLVL.

This clonotype was detected only a few times. The V and J genes are TRBV3-1 and TRBJ2-7, with unresolved D. V lost 1 base to trimming and J lost 2 bases, with 9 bases between them. CDR3 length equals 14 residues. The germline CDR1 and CDR2 sequences are LGHDT and YNNKEL (reference sequence). For the CDR3, the DNA is TGTGCCAGCAGCCAAGGTGACAAAGCCTACGAGCAGTACTTC. This gives the protein CASSQGDKAYEQYF.

This clonotype has at least ten counts. The genes are TRBV7-2 and TRBJ1-1; tentatively, D is TRBD1 (6 bases). The CDR3 sequence is 15 residues long. Germline CDR1 reads SGHTA; CDR2 reads FQGNSA. The V gene lost 5 bases and the J gene lost 1 base, with 14 bases spanning the gap. The CDR3 region has the DNA TGTGCCAGCAGCCTCCCACAGGGAAAGAACACTGAAGCTTTCTTT. This gives the protein CASSLPQGKNTEAFF.

As regards this clonotype: A much bigger clone sits one base away, suggesting this may be a read error. The V gene is TRBV29-1, the J gene TRBJ1-4, with D possibly TRBD1 on 6 matching bases. CDR3 length: 14 residues. Germline V gene data show CDR1 as SQVTM and CDR2 as ANQGSEA. CDR3 sequence: CSVTGWATNEKLIF. Here the CDR3 DNA reads TGCAGCGTCACAGGGTGGGCAACTAATGAAAAACTGATTTTT.

The J gene is TRBJ2-6, the V gene TRBV2; D is perhaps TRBD1 or TRBD2 (6 bases each). Trimming stripped 10 bases from V and 1 base from J, with 20 bases between. The germline gives CDR1 SNHLY, CDR2 FYNNEI. The CDR3 covers 17 residues. CDR3 in amino acids: CATYMRGVSSGANVLTF. CDR3 bases: TGTGCCACCTACATGAGGGGGGTTAGTTCTGGGGCCAACGTCCTGACTTTC.

The chain couples TRBV29-1 to TRBJ2-5; the D is unclear. Per germline, CDR1 SQVTM and CDR2 ANQGSEA. This CDR3 is 13 amino acids long. With 3 bases removed from V and 0 bases from J, the gap between germline ends came to 8 bases. CDR3 loop: CSVDRRNQETQYF. The CDR3 region has the DNA TGCAGCGTTGATCGTCGGAACCAAGAGACCCAGTACTTC. Filled out from reference TRBV29-1 and TRBJ2-5, the complete variable domain reads SAVISQKPSRDICQRGTSLTIQCQVDSQVTMMFWYRQQPGQSLTLIATANQGSEATYESGFVIDKFPISRPNLTFSTLTVSNMSPEDSSIYLCSVDRRNQETQYFGPGTRLLVL.

This clonotype showed up just a few times. J is TRBJ1-2 and V is TRBV28; the match to TRBD1 covers 8 bases. The CDR3 spans 12 residues. The V gene's germline CDR1 is MDHEN and CDR2 SYDVKM. The V segment lost 4 bases and the J segment 7 bases; nucleotides outside the gene matches: 2. The chain's CDR3 is CASSSQGGGYTF. CDR3 nucleotide sequence: TGTGCCAGCAGTTCACAGGGGGGTGGCTACACCTTC.

The table lists this clonotype with a few counts. The chain carries TRBV7-2 and TRBJ1-4; perhaps TRBD1 as D (6 bases). V shed 0 bases and J shed 0 bases, with 8 bases lying between them. Looked up from germline, CDR1 is SGHTA and CDR2 is FQGNSA. This CDR3 is 16 amino acids long. The CDR3 loop reads CASSLAGGATNEKLFF. Here the CDR3 DNA reads TGTGCCAGCAGCTTAGCCGGGGGCGCAACTAATGAAAAACTGTTTTTT.

This clonotype was observed at least ten times. This chain joins TRBV10-3 and TRBJ2-1, with D possibly TRBD2 on 5 matching bases. Trimming stripped 2 bases from V and 2 bases from J, with 7 bases between. Per germline, CDR1 ENHRY and CDR2 SYGVKD. The CDR3 covers 14 residues. The CDR3 is CAISELATYNEQFF. For the CDR3, the DNA is TGTGCCATCAGTGAGCTAGCCACCTACAATGAGCAGTTCTTC.

This clonotype was seen a few times. The chain joins TRBV11-2 to TRBJ2-1, with 12 bases that match TRBD2. V shed 5 bases, J shed 8 bases, and the junction held 4 bases outside the gene matches. This CDR3 has 14 amino acids. Germline CDR1 SGHAT, CDR2 FQNNGV. The CDR3 protein is CASSPSGRAHEQFF. DNA for the CDR3: TGTGCCAGCAGCCCTAGCGGGAGGGCCCATGAGCAGTTCTTC.

The chain joins TRBV11-3 to TRBJ2-3; D call uncertain. V was shortened by 6 bases and J by 0 bases, with 4 bases between the two germline ends. CDR1 is SGHNT and CDR2 is YENEEA in the germline V gene. The CDR3 length is 12 residues. The chain's CDR3 is CASRLSTDTQYF. The CDR3 nucleotides read TGTGCCAGCAGACTAAGCACAGATACGCAGTATTTT.

Regarding this clonotype: Given a much more abundant clone one base away, this may be a read error. V and J are TRBV20-1 and TRBJ2-1, with TRBD1 matching over 8 bases. The CDR3 has 16 residues. Unmatched junction bases numbered 11, after V lost 7 bases and J lost 0 bases. The V gene's germline CDR1 is DFQATT and CDR2 SNEGSKA (reference sequence). The CDR3 coding sequence is TGCAGTGTGTTCCGCAGACAGGGGAACTCCTACAATGAGCAGTTCTTC. This sequence encodes CSVFRRQGNSYNEQFF.

The chain is built from TRBV24-1 and TRBJ2-5; D not certain. Per the germline V gene, CDR1 is KGHDR and CDR2 is SFDVKD. Trimming stripped 4 bases from V and 1 base from J, with 9 bases between. There are 14 residues in the CDR3. CDR3 DNA: TGTGCCACCAGTGACTCTAGGCGCCAAGAGACCCAGTACTTC. Translating gives CATSDSRRQETQYF.

This clonotype was found a few times. The chain uses TRBV12-3 or TRBV12-4 and TRBJ1-6, with 7 bases identical to TRBD1. The CDR3 covers 15 residues. The trim removed 5 bases at V and 10 bases at J, leaving 11 bases unmatched. Written as DNA, the CDR3 is TGTGCCAGCAGTCCAAGCGGCAGGGGGGACTCACCCCTCCACTTT. Protein product: CASSPSGRGDSPLHF.

This clonotype occurred a few times. V gene TRBV28 combines with J gene TRBJ2-3, with D perhaps TRBD2 (5 bases). This CDR3 has 15 amino acids. The V gene lost 2 bases and the J gene lost 4 bases, with 13 bases spanning the gap. Germline V lookup: CDR1 MDHEN, CDR2 SYDVKM. The CDR3 is CASSLIPSLPDTQYF. The CDR3 DNA reads TGTGCCAGCAGTTTAATTCCTAGCCTCCCAGATACGCAGTATTTT.

The gene calls are TRBV7-3 and TRBJ2-3; D might be TRBD2 (5 bases). Trimming stripped 5 bases from V and 7 bases from J, with 16 bases between. CDR1 and CDR2 (germline): SGHTA, FQGTGA. The CDR3 totals 14 residues. CDR3 protein: CASSPPGERNTQYF. In nucleotides, the CDR3 is TGTGCCAGCAGCCCCCCCGGGGAGCGAAATACGCAGTATTTT. The full variable domain, completed using reference TRBV7-3 and TRBJ2-3, is GAGVSQTPSNKVTEKGKYVELRCDPISGHTALYWYRQSLGQGPEFLIYFQGTGAADDSGLPNDRFFAVRPEGSVSTLKIQRTERGDSAVYLCASSPPGERNTQYFGPGTRLTVL.

This clonotype was counted only a few times. The chain has TRBV7-2 and TRBJ1-6, with TRBD1 as a possible D gene (6 bases). This CDR3 region has 14 residues. The V gene lost 5 bases and the J gene lost 7 bases, with 12 bases spanning the gap. Per the germline V gene, CDR1 is SGHTA and CDR2 is FQGNSA. The CDR3 here is CASSEGGRNSPLHF. CDR3 in DNA: TGTGCCAGCAGCGAGGGGGGCCGCAATTCACCCCTCCACTTT.

This clonotype was seen a few times. The chain employs TRBV28 and TRBJ2-1; D gene unclear. V lost 7 bases, J lost 0 bases, and 10 bases lay in between. This CDR3 region has 14 residues. Germline loops: CDR1 MDHEN, CDR2 SYDVKM. Written as DNA, the CDR3 is TGTGCCAGCACGGAATCTAGCTCCTACAATGAGCAGTTCTTC. Translated: CASTESSSYNEQFF.